The present entry profiles one TCR beta chain with its context. V was clipped by 4 bases and J by 7 bases; unmatched bases: 15. This CDR3 has 17 amino acids. Germline CDR1 SGHDT, CDR2 YYEEEE. This sample was taken from a study of T cell changes during pregnancy in multiple sclerosis. Clones were read by immunoSEQ multiplex PCR, and TCRdb kept only the in-frame ones, dropping some. This sample carries about 60,000 clones, about 91% of them seen once, and the ten largest clones take about 0.93%. This TCR came from a female donor with multiple sclerosis, enrolled in a pregnancy study. J is TRBJ2-2 and V is TRBV5-6, with 8 bases lining up with TRBD1. The source material was peripheral blood, sampled in the first trimester of pregnancy. CDR3 sequence: CASSPDRGPWGDGELFF. CDR3 DNA: TGTGCCAGCAGCCCCGACAGGGGCCCCTGGGGTGACGGGGAGCTGTTTTTT.